A single sample gave rise to the 32 T cell receptor beta chains below, sequenced in a study of blood T cell repertoires in COVID-19 (dated by TCRdb to 2020 to 2021). Libraries were made using the immunoSEQ multiplex PCR assay. TCRdb took this table from immuneACCESS and kept in-frame rearrangements with V and J called. Such tables lack part of the clones; where checked against another copy, unresolved V genes explain under half of the gap, and the rest is unexplained. The sample contains roughly 200,000 clones, roughly 84% of them found a single time. The top ten clonotypes cover 18% of the sample. Sample: peripheral blood. These receptors were taken from a woman over 75 with active or convalescent COVID-19.

The chain links TRBV6-6 to TRBJ2-7; weak D call: TRBD1 (6 bases). CDR1 and CDR2 from the germline V gene are MNHNY and SVGAGI (reference sequence). This CDR3 is 17 amino acids long. V lost 5 bases and J 2 bases, leaving 22 bases between the germline ends. DNA of the CDR3: TGTGCCAGCAGTCGATTTCTCTCTCGGACAGTTCCCTACGAGCAGTACTTC. This gives the protein CASSRFLSRTVPYEQYF.

The gene calls are TRBV11-2 and TRBJ2-5; TRBD2 agrees at 8 bases. The CDR3 runs 14 residues. V lost 5 bases, J lost 3 bases, and 5 bases stayed unmatched. Germline V gene data show CDR1 as SGHAT and CDR2 as FQNNGV. The CDR3 protein is CASSPTGGEETQYF. For the CDR3, the DNA is TGTGCCAGCAGCCCCACGGGGGGGGAAGAGACCCAGTACTTC. Full variable domain (rest looked up from reference TRBV11-2 and TRBJ2-5): EAGVAQSPRYKIIEKRQSVAFWCNPISGHATLYWYQQILGQGPKLLIQFQNNGVVDDSQLPKDRFSAERLKGVDSTLKIQPAKLEDSAVYLCASSPTGGEETQYFGPGTRLLVL.

J is TRBJ1-2 and V is TRBV7-8, with D perhaps TRBD1 (5 bases). With 2 bases removed from V and 4 bases from J, the gap between germline ends came to 14 bases. Germline V gene lookup returns CDR1 SGHVS and CDR2 FQNEAQ. CDR3 size: 15 residues. CDR3 coding DNA: TGTGCCAGCAGCTTATCCTCCCAGACAGCCTATGGCTACACCTTC. Protein sequence: CASSLSSQTAYGYTF. Full variable domain (rest looked up from reference TRBV7-8 and TRBJ1-2): GAGVSQSPRYKVAKRGQDVALRCDPISGHVSLFWYQQALGQGPEFLTYFQNEAQLDKSGLPSDRFFAERPEGSVSTLKIQRTQQEDSAVYLCASSLSSQTAYGYTFGSGTRLTVV.

V is TRBV2 and J is TRBJ1-5, with TRBD1 identical over 7 bases. V dropped 6 bases and J dropped 6; count of bases not matched to a gene: 8. The CDR3 loop spans 14 amino acids. Germline loops: CDR1 SNHLY, CDR2 FYNNEI. The CDR3 spells CASRGDSAGQPQHF. The CDR3 DNA follows: TGTGCCAGCAGGGGGGACAGTGCGGGTCAGCCCCAGCATTTT.

The chain is built from TRBV2 and TRBJ1-1, with 8 bases matching TRBD1. CDR3 length equals 17 residues. Trimming cost V 6 bases and J 3 bases; bases outside gene matches: 15. CDR1 is SNHLY, CDR2 FYNNEI, per germline. CDR3 nucleotides: TGTGCCAGCAGATATACTACTTTCAGGGGGCGGGACACTGAAGCTTTCTTT. Translating it yields CASRYTTFRGRDTEAFF.

In its sample, this clone was seen a few times. This sequence joins TRBV7-8 and TRBJ1-6, with 8 bases fitting TRBD1. CDR3 length: 16 amino acids. CDR1 is SGHVS, CDR2 FQNEAQ, per germline. V lost 1 base to trimming and J lost 7 bases; unmatched junction nucleotides: 6. The CDR3 DNA is TGTGCCAGCAGCTTAGATTGGACAGGGTACAATTCACCCCTCCACTTT. This codes for CASSLDWTGYNSPLHF.

The chain employs TRBV12-5 and TRBJ2-7; 8 bases fit TRBD1. This CDR3 contains 14 residues. V lost 7 bases to trimming and J lost 7 bases; unmatched junction nucleotides: 12. Germline V CDR1 and CDR2: LGHNT, FRNRAP. This chain's CDR3 is CASVGTGQTREQYF. In DNA form, the CDR3 reads TGTGCTAGTGTTGGGACAGGCCAAACTCGGGAGCAGTACTTC. Filled out from reference TRBV12-5 and TRBJ2-7, the complete variable domain reads DARVTQTPRHKVTEMGQEVTMRCQPILGHNTVFWYRQTMMQGLELLAYFRNRAPLDDSGMPKDRFSAEMPDATLATLKIQPSEPRDSAVYFCASVGTGQTREQYFGPGTRLTVT.

This rearrangement joins TRBV5-5 to TRBJ2-7; the D gene is possibly TRBD2 (6 bases). CDR3 length equals 12 residues. Deletions cut 3 bases from V and 7 bases from J, with 11 bases between. Looked up from germline, CDR1 is SGHKS and CDR2 is YYEKEE (reference sequence). The CDR3 region has the DNA TGTGCCAGCAGCTGGGGAGGTAATGAGCAGTACTTC. As protein: CASSWGGNEQYF.

V is TRBV7-9 and J is TRBJ1-2, with 9 nucleotides matching TRBD1. V trimming: 3 bases; J trimming: 4 bases; junction bases outside the gene matches: 6. CDR1 SEHNR and CDR2 FQNEAQ come from the germline V gene (reference sequence). The CDR3 sequence is 15 residues long. The CDR3 here is CASSFFRQGGYGYTF. DNA for the CDR3: TGTGCCAGCAGCTTCTTCAGACAGGGGGGCTATGGCTACACCTTC.

V usage is TRBV15 and J usage is TRBJ2-2, with D uncertain. This CDR3 is 17 amino acids long. The germline V and J ends were trimmed by 1 base and 4 bases, with 16 bases remaining between them. Germline assignment: CDR1 LNHNV and CDR2 YYDKDF (reference sequence). The DNA of the CDR3 is TGTGCCACCAGCAGAGCACAGTTATTGAAAGGCACCGGGGAGCTGTTTTTT. Translating gives CATSRAQLLKGTGELFF. Supplemented by reference TRBV15 and TRBJ2-2, the full variable domain reads DAMVIQNPRYQVTQFGKPVTLSCSQTLNHNVMYWYQQKSSQAPKLLFHYYDKDFNNEADTPDNFQSRRPNTSFCFLDIRSPGLGDTAMYLCATSRAQLLKGTGELFFGEGSRLTVL.

The rearrangement joins TRBV4-3 to TRBJ2-3; possible D gene TRBD2, 5 bases. Trimming stripped 0 bases from V and 2 bases from J, with 9 bases between. This CDR3 is built from 15 residues. Germline V lookup: CDR1 LGHNA, CDR2 YSLEER. The CDR3 reads CASSQDDGDTDTQYF. In DNA form, the CDR3 reads TGCGCCAGCAGCCAAGATGACGGGGACACAGATACGCAGTATTTT.

The V gene is TRBV24-1, the J gene TRBJ2-1, with TRBD2 matching 11 bases. Germline CDR1 and CDR2: KGHDR and SFDVKD. With 3 bases clipped from V and 6 bases from J, the junction kept 6 bases outside the gene matches. This CDR3 is 16 amino acids long. This CDR3 is CATSDDTSGRGNEQFF. The CDR3 DNA reads TGTGCCACCAGTGATGATACTAGCGGGAGAGGCAATGAGCAGTTCTTC.

This chain uses TRBV6-5 with TRBJ1-6; D unresolved. Trimming pared 4 bases from V and 3 bases from J, leaving 4 bases between. Germline V gene lookup returns CDR1 MNHEY and CDR2 SVGAGI. This CDR3 spans 13 amino acids. The CDR3 region has the DNA TGTGCCAGCAGTTCTTACTATAATTCACCCCTCCACTTT. Its protein is CASSSYYNSPLHF.

The chain combines TRBV19 with TRBJ2-1; 12 bases fit TRBD2. Germline V gene data show CDR1 as LNHDA and CDR2 as SQIVND (reference sequence). The J segment lost 1 base and the V segment lost 0 bases, leaving 4 bases of the junction unmatched. The CDR3 has 18 residues. CDR3 bases: TGTGCCAGTAGTATAGACCTAGCGGGAGGGGGATCCTACAATGAGCAGTTCTTC. Protein product: CASSIDLAGGGSYNEQFF.

This chain joins TRBV5-1 and TRBJ1-4, with 7 nucleotides matching TRBD1. Germline CDR1 reads SGHRS; CDR2 reads YFSETQ. CDR3 length: 16 amino acids. V was pared by 4 bases and J by 3 bases, with 9 bases of the junction left unmatched. The CDR3 DNA is TGCGCCAGCAGCCCCGGACAGGTGGGAGCTAATGAAAAACTGTTTTTT. This sequence encodes CASSPGQVGANEKLFF.

The chain combines TRBV20-1 with TRBJ1-1; D gene uncertain. The V and J ends lost 5 bases and 7 bases respectively, with 8 bases between them. Germline V gives CDR1 DFQATT, CDR2 SNEGSKA (reference sequence). This CDR3 is 10 amino acids long. The CDR3 DNA reads as TGCAGTGCTTCCCGGAGTGAAGCTTTCTTT. It encodes CSASRSEAFF.

This chain uses TRBV12-3 or TRBV12-4 with TRBJ1-2; 8 nucleotides match TRBD1. CDR3 size: 13 residues. Trimming took 6 bases from V and 7 from J; bases not matched to a gene: 7. CDR3 loop: CASRLSGGRGYTF. CDR3 nucleotide sequence: TGTGCCAGCAGATTATCAGGGGGCCGTGGCTACACCTTC.

The genes are TRBV5-1 and TRBJ2-1; TRBD1 might be the D (6 bases). Germline V gene lookup returns CDR1 SGHRS and CDR2 YFSETQ. The CDR3 runs to 16 residues. The V end was cut by 0 bases, the J end by 0 bases, with 10 bases between. In DNA form, the CDR3 reads TGCGCCAGCAGCTTGGCCGGGACACGCTCCTACAATGAGCAGTTCTTC. It yields the protein CASSLAGTRSYNEQFF.

The rearrangement uses TRBV19 and TRBJ2-3; D might be TRBD1 (5 bases). V was cut by 2 bases and J by 2 bases, with 20 bases left in between. The CDR3 contains 18 residues. Germline CDR1 is LNHDA and CDR2 is SQIVND (reference sequence). CDR3 sequence reads: CASSIFSFKGILTDTQYF. CDR3 DNA: TGTGCCAGTAGTATATTTTCGTTTAAGGGGATCCTCACAGATACGCAGTATTTT. The variable domain in full, completed from reference TRBV19 and TRBJ2-3, reads DGGITQSPKYLFRKEGQNVTLSCEQNLNHDAMYWYRQDPGQGLRLIYYSQIVNDFQKGDIAEGYSVSREKKESFPLTVTSAQKNPTAFYLCASSIFSFKGILTDTQYFGPGTRLTVL.

The rearrangement joins TRBV28 to TRBJ1-5; TRBD1 matches at 7 bases. The CDR3 runs 17 residues. After removal of 3 bases from V and 3 bases from J, the junction contained 11 bases not matched to a gene. The germline V gene encodes CDR1 MDHEN and CDR2 SYDVKM. Here the CDR3 reads CASSLRGRGPHNQPQHF. CDR3 DNA: TGTGCCAGCAGTTTGAGGGGGCGAGGGCCCCACAATCAGCCCCAGCATTTT.

V usage is TRBV7-2 and J usage is TRBJ2-7, with TRBD2 matching 11 bases. Germline V gene data show CDR1 as SGHTA and CDR2 as FQGNSA. The CDR3 length is 14 residues. The junction had 6 bases not matched to a gene; V was cut back by 7 bases and J by 4 bases. CDR3: CASKTTSGVYEQYF. DNA for the CDR3: TGTGCCAGCAAGACGACTAGCGGGGTATACGAGCAGTACTTC.

The chain recombines TRBV18 with TRBJ1-2, with TRBD1 matching 9 bases. The junction had 6 bases not matched to a gene; V was cut back by 1 base and J by 3 bases. The CDR3 spans 16 residues. Germline V CDR1 and CDR2: KGHSH, LQKENI. CDR3 in amino acids: CASSPQMTGGDYGYTF. CDR3 nucleotide sequence: TGTGCCAGCTCACCACAGATGACAGGGGGGGACTATGGCTACACCTTC.

The V call is TRBV19, the J call TRBJ2-3; unclear D gene. This CDR3 comprises 12 residues. The germline gives CDR1 LNHDA, CDR2 SQIVND (reference sequence). Trimming cost V 5 bases and J 4 bases, with 7 bases left between them. The CDR3 nucleotides read TGTGCCAGTAGTCCCCGGTCAGATACGCAGTATTTT. It encodes CASSPRSDTQYF.

The chain joins TRBV6-4 to TRBJ1-3; 8 bases match TRBD1. Germline V lookup: CDR1 MRHNA, CDR2 SNTAGT. The CDR3 loop spans 19 amino acids. J lost 0 bases, V lost 2 bases, and 12 bases had no gene match. The CDR3 sequence is CASSDPSDRETFSGNTIYF. The CDR3, as DNA: TGTGCCAGCAGTGACCCTTCGGACAGGGAAACTTTCTCTGGAAACACCATATATTTT.

At least ten counts were recorded for this clone. This rearrangement joins TRBV7-8 to TRBJ1-3, with D possibly TRBD1 on 5 matching bases. Germline V gene lookup returns CDR1 SGHVS and CDR2 FQNEAQ. The V gene lost 3 bases and the J gene lost 4 bases, with 16 bases spanning the gap. This CDR3 has 16 amino acids. The CDR3 spells CASSLILRQYGNTIYF. DNA for the CDR3: TGTGCCAGCAGCTTGATTCTTAGACAGTACGGAAACACCATATATTTT.

This clone was counted only a few times. The chain has TRBV5-1 and TRBJ1-1; TRBD1 aligns across 7 bases. Trimming cost V 4 bases and J 5 bases; bases outside gene matches: 5. Germline CDR1 reads SGHRS; CDR2 reads YFSETQ. The CDR3 runs 13 residues. The CDR3 here is CASSVTGHTEAFF. CDR3 sequence (DNA): TGCGCCAGCAGCGTGACAGGGCATACTGAAGCTTTCTTT.

The CDR3 region is CASSRRDRGTEAFF. CDR3 DNA sequence: TGTGCCAGCAGCAGAAGGGACAGGGGCACTGAAGCTTTCTTT. V and J are TRBV7-8 and TRBJ1-1, with 10 bases identical to TRBD1. Trimming took 5 bases from V and 4 from J; bases not matched to a gene: 4. CDR3 length equals 14 residues. Germline values: CDR1 SGHVS, CDR2 FQNEAQ.

The V call is TRBV15, the J call TRBJ1-4; D is possibly TRBD1 (6 bases). In germline, CDR1 is LNHNV, CDR2 YYDKDF (reference sequence). This CDR3 region has 13 residues. Trimming removed 0 bases at V and 10 bases at J, with 9 bases between. The CDR3 sequence: CATSRDEGVKLFF. For the CDR3, the DNA is TGTGCCACCAGCAGAGATGAGGGGGTAAAACTGTTTTTT.

J is TRBJ2-1 and V is TRBV7-3, with TRBD2 matching 7 bases. The CDR3 loop spans 15 amino acids. V gave up 0 bases and J gave up 4 bases; unmatched junction bases: 3. Germline V gene lookup returns CDR1 SGHTA and CDR2 FQGTGA. The CDR3 nucleotides read TGTGCCAGCAGCTTAACGCCTAGCGGATACAATGAGCAGTTCTTC. Its translation is CASSLTPSGYNEQFF.

This clone was seen only once. The genes are TRBV11-2 and TRBJ1-2; 8 positions agree with TRBD1. The length of the CDR3 is 13 residues. V was pared by 2 bases and J by 6 bases, with 2 bases of the junction left unmatched. Germline V CDR1 and CDR2: SGHAT, FQNNGV. The CDR3 DNA sequence: TGTGCCAGCAGCTTACAGGGGGCAGATGGCTACACCTTC. Its translation: CASSLQGADGYTF.

J is TRBJ2-1 and V is TRBV3-1 (or the pseudogene TRBV3-2); 12 positions agree with TRBD2. This CDR3 is 17 amino acids long. The V gene end was trimmed by 3 bases and the J gene end by 6 bases; junction bases not matched to a gene: 9. Germline CDR1 LGHDT, CDR2 YNNKEL (reference sequence). This CDR3 reads CASSQGLAGLNSNEQFF. The CDR3 DNA reads TGTGCCAGCAGCCAGGGACTAGCGGGCCTGAACTCCAATGAGCAGTTCTTC.

Ten or more counts support this clone. The chain links TRBV9 to TRBJ1-3, with a tentative D call TRBD1 (5 bases). The length of the CDR3 is 14 residues. Germline values: CDR1 SGDLS, CDR2 YYNGEE. V gave up 1 base and J gave up 2 bases, with 7 bases separating them. In DNA, the CDR3 is TGTGCCAGCAGCGTAACCAGGGCTGGAAACACCATATATTTT. Residues: CASSVTRAGNTIYF.